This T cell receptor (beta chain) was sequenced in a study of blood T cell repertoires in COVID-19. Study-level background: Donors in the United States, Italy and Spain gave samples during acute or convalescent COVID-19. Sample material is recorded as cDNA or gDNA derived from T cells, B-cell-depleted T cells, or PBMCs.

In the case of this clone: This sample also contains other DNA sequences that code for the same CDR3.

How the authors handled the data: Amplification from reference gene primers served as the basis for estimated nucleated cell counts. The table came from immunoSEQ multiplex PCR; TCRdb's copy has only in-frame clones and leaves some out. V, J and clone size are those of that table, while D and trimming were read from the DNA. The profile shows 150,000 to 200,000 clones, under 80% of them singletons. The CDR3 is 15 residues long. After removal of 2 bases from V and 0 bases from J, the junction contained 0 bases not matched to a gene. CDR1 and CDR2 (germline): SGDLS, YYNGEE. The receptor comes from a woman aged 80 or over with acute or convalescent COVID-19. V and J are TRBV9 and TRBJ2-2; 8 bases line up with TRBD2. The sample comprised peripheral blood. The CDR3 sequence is CASSVSGTNTGELFF. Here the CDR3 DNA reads TGTGCCAGCAGCGTTAGCGGGACGAACACCGGGGAGCTGTTTTTT.